This note documents a single T cell receptor (beta chain) sequence. The sample comes from a study of blood T cell repertoires in COVID-19. Study overall: The United States, Italy and Spain provided the acute and convalescent COVID-19 samples. The analysed material was cDNA or gDNA that came from T cells, B-cell-depleted T cells, or PBMCs.

Authors' data handling: Using reference gene primer amplification, nucleated cell counts were estimated. Produced via immunoSEQ multiplex PCR; TCRdb's table is partial and in-frame only. The V and J calls and clone size are taken from that table; D and trimming were inferred from the DNA. Among about 98,000 clones listed, around 90% were seen once. Germline V gene sequence: CDR1 LNHNV, CDR2 YYDKDF (reference sequence). Trimming took 2 bases from V and 1 from J; bases not matched to a gene: 3. The length of the CDR3 is 15 residues. The specimen was peripheral blood. This TCR came from a man aged 18 to 35 with acute or convalescent COVID-19. V usage is TRBV15 and J usage is TRBJ1-1; 8 bases fit TRBD1. The DNA for the CDR3 is TGTGCCACCAGCAGATGGACAGGGCGGAACACTGAAGCTTTCTTT. Translated, it gives CATSRWTGRNTEAFF.